Below are 29 T cell receptor beta chains sequenced from a single sample in a study of CD4 T cells in relation to SARS-CoV-2 and coronaviruses. Sequencing was performed with immunoSEQ multiplex PCR; in TCRdb, only in-frame clones are kept and a portion is missing. Among about 56,000 clones listed, around 90% were seen once. The material sequenced was naive CD4+ T cells from PBMCs. Subset denoted: naive CD4+ T cells isolated by negative enrichment. These receptors were taken from an adult with COVID-19.

J is TRBJ2-3 and V is TRBV7-2; D is possibly TRBD2 (5 bases). Germline-derived CDR1 and CDR2 are SGHTA and FQGNSA. The CDR3 runs 14 residues. Trimming cost V 5 bases and J 6 bases, with 15 bases left between them. The CDR3 DNA sequence: TGTGCCAGCAGCCCAGATGCGGGTTTCGATACGCAGTATTTT. It encodes CASSPDAGFDTQYF. The full variable domain, with the rest looked up from reference TRBV7-2 and TRBJ2-3, is GAGVSQSPSNKVTEKGKDVELRCDPISGHTALYWYRQSLGQGLEFLIYFQGNSAPDKSGLPSDRFSAERTGGSVSTLTIQRTQQEDSAVYLCASSPDAGFDTQYFGPGTRLTVL.

J is TRBJ2-2 and V is TRBV11-1, with a tentative D call TRBD1 (5 bases). Trimming removed 5 bases at V and 0 bases at J, with 10 bases between. The CDR3 runs to 15 residues. The germline V gene encodes CDR1 SGHAT and CDR2 FQDESV (reference sequence). The CDR3 DNA is TGTGCCAGCAGCGCCCACAGGACGAACACCGGGGAGCTGTTTTTT. It encodes CASSAHRTNTGELFF.

The chain is built from TRBV5-1 and TRBJ2-5; perhaps TRBD1 as D (5 bases). The CDR3 extends over 13 amino acids. Trimming shortened V by 1 base and J by 6 bases, and 10 bases separated the two germline ends. Looked up from germline, CDR1 is SGHRS and CDR2 is YFSETQ. CDR3 sequence reads: CASSLWQGQTQYF. The CDR3 DNA reads as TGCGCCAGCAGCTTGTGGCAGGGCCAGACCCAGTACTTC.

The chain uses TRBV5-1 and TRBJ1-2; 11 bases align to TRBD1. The germline V gene encodes CDR1 SGHRS and CDR2 YFSETQ. J lost 8 bases, V lost 0 bases, and 6 bases had no gene match. The length of the CDR3 is 15 residues. CDR3 DNA: TGCGCCAGCAGCTTGGGTGGACAGGGGGCAGAGGGCTACACCTTC. This encodes CASSLGGQGAEGYTF.

CDR3 nucleotide sequence: TGTGCCAGCAGCTTAACGGGTAGCGGGAGGGAGTCAGATACGCAGTATTTT. Protein product: CASSLTGSGRESDTQYF. The gene calls are TRBV7-3 and TRBJ2-3; 11 positions match TRBD2. This CDR3 region has 17 residues. The germline V gene encodes CDR1 SGHTA and CDR2 FQGTGA. The V and J ends lost 0 bases and 4 bases, in that order; junction bases with no gene match: 6. Together with reference TRBV7-3 and TRBJ2-3, the CDR3 gives the full variable domain: GAGVSQTPSNKVTEKGKYVELRCDPISGHTALYWYRQSLGQGPEFLIYFQGTGAADDSGLPNDRFFAVRPEGSVSTLKIQRTERGDSAVYLCASSLTGSGRESDTQYFGPGTRLTVL.

This clone was observed once. The genes are TRBV7-9 and TRBJ2-5; D may be TRBD2 (5 bases). The germline V and J ends were trimmed by 6 bases and 1 base, with 18 bases remaining between them. Germline V gives CDR1 SEHNR, CDR2 FQNEAQ (reference sequence). The CDR3 totals 16 residues. CDR3 DNA: TGTGCCAGCAGACAAGAGGGCGCGCAGTTCCAAGAGACCCAGTACTTC. Encoded protein: CASRQEGAQFQETQYF.

The chain joins TRBV19 to TRBJ1-2, with TRBD1 identical over 10 bases. CDR3 size: 14 residues. CDR1 is LNHDA, CDR2 SQIVND, per germline (reference sequence). The junction had 5 bases not matched to a gene; V was cut back by 6 bases and J by 4 bases. The DNA for the CDR3 is TGTGCCAGTAGCGTCGACAGGGGGCTCTATGGCTACACCTTC. It is translated as CASSVDRGLYGYTF.

This rearrangement joins TRBV30 to TRBJ2-7; D uncertain. Between the trimmed V and J ends, which lost 2 bases and 0 bases, there was a span of 5 bases. Germline V gene lookup returns CDR1 GTSNPN and CDR2 SVGIG (reference sequence). The CDR3 is 12 amino acids. CDR3 bases: TGTGCCTGGAGTTCTGCCTCCTACGAGCAGTACTTC. Its translation: CAWSSASYEQYF.

The CDR3: CASSPDRRSFNQPQHF. The CDR3 DNA follows: TGTGCCAGCAGTCCGGACAGAAGGTCCTTCAATCAGCCCCAGCATTTT. The chain employs TRBV2 and TRBJ1-5, with D tentatively TRBD1 (6 bases). CDR1 SNHLY and CDR2 FYNNEI come from the germline V gene. CDR3 length: 16 residues. V lost 5 bases and J 3 bases, leaving 17 bases between the germline ends.

The chain couples TRBV5-1 to TRBJ2-7, with TRBD2 matching 7 bases. CDR1 and CDR2 (germline): SGHRS, YFSETQ. This CDR3 contains 15 residues. V dropped 0 bases and J dropped 0; count of bases not matched to a gene: 3. This chain's CDR3 is CASSLESGTSYEQYF. The CDR3, as DNA: TGCGCCAGCAGCTTGGAGAGCGGGACCTCCTACGAGCAGTACTTC.

This chain joins TRBV7-2 and TRBJ2-2; D is perhaps TRBD2 (5 bases). Germline V gene data show CDR1 as SGHTA and CDR2 as FQGNSA. The CDR3 runs 15 residues. V was pared by 5 bases and J by 5 bases, with 15 bases between. This CDR3 reads CASSPYRTGTGELFF. CDR3 sequence (DNA): TGTGCCAGCAGCCCTTATCGGACTGGAACCGGGGAGCTGTTTTTT. The complete variable domain, with remaining parts taken from reference TRBV7-2 and TRBJ2-2, reads GAGVSQSPSNKVTEKGKDVELRCDPISGHTALYWYRQSLGQGLEFLIYFQGNSAPDKSGLPSDRFSAERTGGSVSTLTIQRTQQEDSAVYLCASSPYRTGTGELFFGEGSRLTVL.

This chain uses TRBV7-9 with TRBJ2-3; a possible D gene is TRBD2 (6 bases). The CDR3 covers 14 residues. Between the trimmed V and J ends, which lost 5 bases and 3 bases, there was a span of 12 bases. Per the germline V gene, CDR1 is SEHNR and CDR2 is FQNEAQ (reference sequence). The CDR3 loop is CASSVSSVTDTQYF. The CDR3 nucleotides are TGTGCCAGCAGCGTCTCTAGCGTAACAGATACGCAGTATTTT.

The chain has TRBV5-4 and TRBJ1-6; possible D gene TRBD1, 5 bases. The germline V gene has CDR1 SGHNT and CDR2 YYREEE (reference sequence). The CDR3 extends over 15 amino acids. Trimming removed 5 bases at V and 6 bases at J, with 15 bases between. The CDR3 nucleotides are TGTGCCAGCAGACAAAAGACAGAGCTTAATTCACCCCTCCACTTT. It yields the protein CASRQKTELNSPLHF.

The rearrangement links TRBV7-3 to TRBJ2-1, with 7 bases fitting TRBD1. V was pared by 5 bases and J by 1 base, with 5 bases of the junction left unmatched. The CDR3 runs 15 residues. The germline CDR1 and CDR2 sequences are SGHTA and FQGTGA. CDR3 region: CASSEGGGSYNEQFF. The CDR3 bases are TGTGCCAGCAGCGAAGGGGGCGGTTCCTACAATGAGCAGTTCTTC.

The rearrangement joins TRBV7-9 to TRBJ2-1; D call uncertain. The CDR3 consists of 14 residues. Trimming stripped 4 bases from V and 0 bases from J, with 7 bases between. The V gene's germline CDR1 is SEHNR and CDR2 FQNEAQ (reference sequence). CDR3 sequence (DNA): TGTGCCAGCAGCTCCTCCCGCTCCTACAATGAGCAGTTCTTC. Encoded protein: CASSSSRSYNEQFF.

J is TRBJ2-7 and V is TRBV6-5; 8 bases match TRBD2. Germline V lookup: CDR1 MNHEY, CDR2 SVGAGI. The CDR3 runs to 15 residues. The trim removed 8 bases at V and 7 bases at J, leaving 16 bases unmatched. CDR3 in DNA: TGTGCCAGCCGGGCTTATACTAGCGGCCCTGGGGAGCAGTACTTC. Its translation is CASRAYTSGPGEQYF.

The CDR3 DNA sequence: TGTGCCAGTATCACTTTCTTCGGGACCGGGGAGCTGTTTTTT. As protein: CASITFFGTGELFF. The V call is TRBV7-2, the J call TRBJ2-2; no reliable D call. The CDR3 has 14 residues. Trimming took off 9 bases at V and 5 bases at J, with 16 bases between the two ends. CDR1 SGHTA and CDR2 FQGNSA come from the germline V gene. The entire variable domain, with the rest obtained from reference TRBV7-2 and TRBJ2-2, is as follows: GAGVSQSPSNKVTEKGKDVELRCDPISGHTALYWYRQSLGQGLEFLIYFQGNSAPDKSGLPSDRFSAERTGGSVSTLTIQRTQQEDSAVYLCASITFFGTGELFFGEGSRLTVL.

The chain carries TRBV30 and TRBJ2-3; tentative D call: TRBD1 (5 bases). Germline CDR1 is GTSNPN and CDR2 is SVGIG (reference sequence). The V and J ends lost 5 bases and 3 bases respectively, with 9 bases between them. The CDR3 is 12 residues long. The CDR3 region has the DNA TGTGCCTGGGTGCAGGGTACAGATACGCAGTATTTT. It yields the protein CAWVQGTDTQYF.

The sample holds one count of this clone. The CDR3 nucleotides are TGTGCCAGCAGTTACTCGGCAGGAAACCTCGGTGGCTACACCTTC. Translation: CASSYSAGNLGGYTF. The chain recombines TRBV6-5 with TRBJ1-2; D gene ambiguous. Germline-derived CDR1 and CDR2 are MNHEY and SVGAGI. This CDR3 has 15 amino acids. Trimming pared 0 bases from V and 7 bases from J, leaving 15 bases between.

The chain joins TRBV30 to TRBJ2-7; D is unresolved. The CDR3 is 13 amino acids. Per germline, CDR1 GTSNPN and CDR2 SVGIG (reference sequence). The V end lost 0 bases, the J end lost 5 bases, and 11 bases lay between the germline ends. The CDR3 region is CAWSVREPHEQYF. The CDR3 nucleotides read TGTGCCTGGAGTGTACGTGAGCCCCACGAGCAGTACTTC. Looking up the rest from reference TRBV30 and TRBJ2-7 gives the full variable domain: SQTIHQWPATLVQPVGSPLSLECTVEGTSNPNLYWYRQAAGRGLQLLFYSVGIGQISSEVPQNLSASRPQDRQFILSSKKLLLSDSGFYLCAWSVREPHEQYFGPGTRLTVT.

In this sample, this clone turned up once. The J gene is TRBJ1-1, the V gene TRBV28; D is unclear. The germline V gene has CDR1 MDHEN and CDR2 SYDVKM. Trimming cost V 8 bases and J 3 bases, with 10 bases left between them. The CDR3 has 12 residues. CDR3 coding DNA: TGTGCCAGCTGGGGTGGGGACACTGAAGCTTTCTTT. It yields the protein CASWGGDTEAFF.

The chain carries TRBV5-1 and TRBJ2-7, with TRBD2 matching 7 bases. The V gene's germline CDR1 is SGHRS and CDR2 YFSETQ. The V and J ends lost 5 bases and 9 bases, in that order; junction bases with no gene match: 11. This CDR3 spans 13 amino acids. Here the CDR3 DNA reads TGCGCCAGCAGTCGGACTAGGGACTCGGCGCAGTACTTC. This encodes CASSRTRDSAQYF.

The chain has TRBV5-4 and TRBJ2-7; 7 positions agree with TRBD2. V dropped 4 bases and J dropped 2; count of bases not matched to a gene: 12. Germline assignment: CDR1 SGHNT and CDR2 YYREEE (reference sequence). This CDR3 region has 16 residues. The CDR3 DNA sequence: TGTGCCAGCAGCACTCGTACTAGCGAAATTCCCTACGAGCAGTACTTC. Amino acid sequence: CASSTRTSEIPYEQYF.

The chain is built from TRBV28 and TRBJ2-7, with 8 bases lining up with TRBD1. Germline CDR1 and CDR2: MDHEN and SYDVKM. The CDR3 totals 14 residues. V shed 7 bases, J shed 2 bases, and the junction held 7 bases outside the gene matches. CDR3 residues: CASTSGTGTYEQYF. The CDR3 DNA follows: TGTGCCAGCACCTCCGGGACAGGCACCTACGAGCAGTACTTC.

The rearrangement uses TRBV14 and TRBJ2-2, with D possibly TRBD1 on 5 matching bases. The germline V gene has CDR1 SGHDN and CDR2 FVKESK. The CDR3 runs 13 residues. Trimming removed 0 bases from V and 9 bases from J, with 8 bases in between. The CDR3 region is CASSQDRARELFF. The CDR3 DNA follows: TGTGCCAGCAGCCAAGACAGGGCCCGGGAGCTGTTTTTT. Supplemented by reference TRBV14 and TRBJ2-2, the full variable domain reads EAGVTQFPSHSVIEKGQTVTLRCDPISGHDNLYWYRRVMGKEIKFLLHFVKESKQDESGMPNNRFLAERTGGTYSTLKVQPAELEDSGVYFCASSQDRARELFFGEGSRLTVL.

The chain uses TRBV6-6 and TRBJ2-1; D could derive from TRBD1 or TRBD2 (5 bases each). Per germline, CDR1 MNHNY and CDR2 SVGAGI (reference sequence). The germline V and J ends were trimmed by 2 bases and 7 bases, with 15 bases remaining between them. The CDR3 spans 15 residues. The DNA for the CDR3 is TGTGCCAGCAGTTACGGACGGGACCGGAGGAATGAGCAGTTCTTC. As protein: CASSYGRDRRNEQFF.

The chain combines TRBV7-9 with TRBJ2-3, with D possibly being TRBD1 (6 bases). V was pared by 5 bases and J by 0 bases, with 18 bases between. From germline, CDR1 is SEHNR and CDR2 FQNEAQ (reference sequence). CDR3 length equals 17 residues. The CDR3 spells CASSALAGDKSTDTQYF. The CDR3, as DNA: TGTGCCAGCAGCGCCCTCGCTGGGGACAAAAGCACAGATACGCAGTATTTT.

The chain uses TRBV7-8 and TRBJ2-1, with 13 bases that match TRBD2. The CDR3 runs 20 residues. V was pared by 4 bases and J by 4 bases, with 16 bases of the junction left unmatched. Germline V CDR1 and CDR2: SGHVS, FQNEAQ. In DNA form, the CDR3 reads TGTGCCAGCAGCTCCCGGACTAGCGGGAGTTTTTTTATCTCATACAATGAGCAGTTCTTC. Translating it yields CASSSRTSGSFFISYNEQFF.

The chain has TRBV18 and TRBJ2-3; 10 nucleotides align to TRBD2. V was clipped by 3 bases and J by 5 bases; unmatched bases: 5. The germline V gene encodes CDR1 KGHSH and CDR2 LQKENI. The CDR3 runs 15 residues. The CDR3 sequence: CASSPPASGGDTQYF. The CDR3 DNA follows: TGTGCCAGCTCACCCCCCGCTAGCGGGGGAGATACGCAGTATTTT.